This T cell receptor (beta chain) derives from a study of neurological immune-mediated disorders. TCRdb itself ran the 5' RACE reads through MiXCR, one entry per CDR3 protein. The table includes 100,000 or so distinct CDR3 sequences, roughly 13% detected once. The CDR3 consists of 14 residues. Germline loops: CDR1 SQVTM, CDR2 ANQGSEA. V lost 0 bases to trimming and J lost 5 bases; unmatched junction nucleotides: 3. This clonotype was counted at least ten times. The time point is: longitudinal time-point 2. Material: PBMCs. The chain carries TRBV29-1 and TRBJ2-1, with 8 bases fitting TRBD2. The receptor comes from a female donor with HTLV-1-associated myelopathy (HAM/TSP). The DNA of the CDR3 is TGCAGCGTTGAAGAGCGGGGGGCCGACAATGAGCAGTTCTTC. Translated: CSVEERGADNEQFF.